The present T cell receptor beta chain was sequenced within a study of T cells in Graves' hyperthyroidism and ophthalmopathy. Study information: Peripheral blood was drawn at first diagnosis, prior to all treatment. Study-level findings and limits: Appearing also in blood were most of the thyroid clonotypes expanded above 0.001.

Per germline, CDR1 SEHNR and CDR2 FQNEAQ (reference sequence). CDR3 length: 15 amino acids. Amplification of TCR beta CDR3 regions used RNA as the template. The HTBI set primed first-round TCR CDR3 RT-PCR. A single record per CDR3 protein comes from TCRdb applying MiXCR to the multiplex PCR reads. Among hundreds of thousands of distinct CDR3 sequences, 11% to 15% were seen once, and the ten largest hold 11% to 15%. With respect to this clonotype: Its antigen is unidentified. One end of the junction varies from germline; a read error may be responsible.

The sequencing sample was made of blood. The clonotype was recovered from a woman in her 40s with Graves' hyperthyroidism. V gene TRBV7-9 combines with J gene TRBJ2-2; possibly TRBD2 for D (5 bases). Here the CDR3 reads CASSQEGRSTGELFF. In DNA, the CDR3 is TGCGCCAGCAGCCAAGAGGGCAGATCAACCGGGGAGCTGTTTTTT.